This T cell receptor beta chain was recovered during a study of early T cells in non-severe SARS-CoV-2 infection. Study-wide findings and caveats: VDJdb matches were skewed toward anti-spike CD8 T cell responses.

This clonotype has at least ten counts. Its antigen is undetermined. V gave up 6 bases and J gave up 4 bases; unmatched junction bases: 17. The CDR3 is made up of 17 amino acids. Germline loops: CDR1 SGHDT, CDR2 YYEEEE. The library protocol tagged individual cDNA molecules with unique molecular identifiers. TCRdb passed the 5' RACE reads through MiXCR, listing each CDR3 protein once. Among 35,000 to 45,000 distinct CDR3 sequences listed, 12% were seen once. This receptor was obtained from an adult who was a healthcare worker with PCR-confirmed SARS-CoV-2 infection or an uninfected control (not recorded which). The sample taken for sequencing was whole blood. The V and J genes are TRBV5-6 and TRBJ2-5, with 8 bases that match TRBD2. The CDR3 sequence is CASKSLPKRESGETQYF. The CDR3 region has the DNA TGTGCCAGCAAAAGCCTCCCTAAGCGGGAGTCGGGAGAGACCCAGTACTTC.